The 18 T cell receptor beta chains reported below all come from one sample, sequenced in a study of memory CD4+ T cells and cytomegalovirus serostatus. Single viable CD3+CD4+CD8-CD45RO+ cells were sorted as the memory CD4+ T cells. The protocol was immunoSEQ multiplex PCR, while the TCRdb copy is restricted to in-frame clones and leaves out a portion. The top ten hold over 0.35% of the sample, which has about 56,000 clones, around 80% seen once. Sample: memory CD4+ T cells from blood. The receptor set was obtained from an adult in good health and CMV-seronegative.

This CDR3 is CASSSRVSYGYTF. CDR3 in DNA: TGTGCCAGCAGTTCTCGGGTTTCCTATGGCTACACCTTC. The chain links TRBV7-2 to TRBJ1-2; D gene unclear. In germline, CDR1 is SGHTA, CDR2 FQGNSA. This CDR3 is built from 13 residues. V was trimmed by 6 bases and J by 4 bases, leaving 12 bases between them.

This chain uses TRBV14 with TRBJ1-1, with D unclear. The CDR3 sequence is 15 residues long. The germline V and J ends were trimmed by 1 base and 4 bases, with 13 bases remaining between them. Germline CDR1 reads SGHDN; CDR2 reads FVKESK. CDR3 sequence (DNA): TGTGCCAGCAGCCAAGTTCCGGGTGGAGGCACTGAAGCTTTCTTT. It translates to CASSQVPGGGTEAFF.

The V gene is TRBV7-6, the J gene TRBJ1-2; D is undetermined. V was shortened by 5 bases and J by 0 bases, with 13 bases between the two germline ends. The germline V gene has CDR1 SGHVS and CDR2 FNYEAQ. The CDR3 has 15 residues. CDR3 sequence: CASSPLADTNYGYTF. In DNA, the CDR3 is TGTGCCAGCAGCCCCCTTGCAGATACTAACTATGGCTACACCTTC.

The chain joins TRBV6-5 to TRBJ1-2, with TRBD1 identical over 9 bases. Germline CDR1 MNHEY, CDR2 SVGAGI. The V gene end was trimmed by 5 bases and the J gene end by 5 bases; junction bases not matched to a gene: 9. The length of the CDR3 is 15 residues. CDR3 DNA sequence: TGTGCCAGCAGTGGGGGACAGGGTGGGTTATATGGCTACACCTTC. Its protein is CASSGGQGGLYGYTF.

This clone came up a few times. The rearrangement uses TRBV9 and TRBJ1-2; possible D gene TRBD1, 5 bases. The CDR3 extends over 13 amino acids. In germline, CDR1 is SGDLS, CDR2 YYNGEE. V was trimmed by 3 bases and J by 0 bases, leaving 6 bases between them. The CDR3 DNA sequence: TGTGCCAGCAGCGAGACAGCTAACTATGGCTACACCTTC. It translates to CASSETANYGYTF. Using reference TRBV9 and TRBJ1-2 for the parts outside the CDR3, the full variable domain is DSGVTQTPKHLITATGQRVTLRCSPRSGDLSVYWYQQSLDQGLQFLIQYYNGEERAKGNILERFSAQQFPDLHSELNLSSLELGDSALYFCASSETANYGYTFGSGTRLTVV.

The CDR3 protein is CASSPSGNNEKLFF. The CDR3 region has the DNA TGTGCCAGCTCACCAAGCGGTAATAATGAAAAACTGTTTTTT. This chain uses TRBV18 with TRBJ1-4; D unresolved. Germline values: CDR1 KGHSH, CDR2 LQKENI. This CDR3 has 14 residues. With 2 bases removed from V and 4 bases from J, the gap between germline ends came to 8 bases.

This chain connects TRBV29-1 to TRBJ1-2, with D possibly TRBD1 on 5 matching bases. Per germline, CDR1 SQVTM and CDR2 ANQGSEA. The CDR3 runs to 13 residues. Trimming cost V 6 bases and J 3 bases, with 14 bases left between them. The CDR3 loop is CSVTLRVDYGYTF. CDR3 nucleotides: TGCAGCGTCACCCTCAGGGTTGACTATGGCTACACCTTC.

The gene calls are TRBV2 and TRBJ2-7; D is undetermined. Trimming left V 2 bases short and J 5 bases short, with 4 bases between. Germline CDR1 SNHLY, CDR2 FYNNEI. The CDR3 is 11 residues long. The CDR3 DNA follows: TGTGCCAGCAGTGAAAGGGACGAGCAGTACTTC. This codes for CASSERDEQYF.

This clone has more than one count but fewer than ten. The gene calls are TRBV5-1 and TRBJ1-5, with a weak D call TRBD1 (5 bases). The V gene's germline CDR1 is SGHRS and CDR2 YFSETQ. V lost 0 bases, J lost 5 bases, and 12 bases lay in between. CDR3 length: 15 residues. The chain's CDR3 is CASSLGRGGDQPQHF. In nucleotides, the CDR3 is TGCGCCAGCAGCTTGGGCCGGGGGGGAGATCAGCCCCAGCATTTT.

V usage is TRBV7-3 and J usage is TRBJ2-2; a weak D match, TRBD2 (5 bases). The CDR3 length is 13 residues. V lost 0 bases and J 6 bases, leaving 5 bases between the germline ends. Germline V gene lookup returns CDR1 SGHTA and CDR2 FQGTGA. CDR3 protein: CASSLTSAGELFF. CDR3 sequence (DNA): TGTGCCAGCAGCTTAACTAGCGCCGGGGAGCTGTTTTTT.

This chain joins TRBV6-6 and TRBJ2-7, with D possibly TRBD1 on 6 matching bases. The CDR3 is made up of 15 amino acids. CDR1 and CDR2 from the germline V gene are MNHNY and SVGAGI (reference sequence). The V gene lost 5 bases and the J gene lost 3 bases, with 17 bases spanning the gap. The CDR3 DNA reads TGTGCCAGCAGTGCTGTCGACAGGCGAAACTACGAGCAGTACTTC. This translates into CASSAVDRRNYEQYF.

This rearrangement joins TRBV5-1 to TRBJ1-1; unclear D gene. Trimming stripped 0 bases from V and 12 bases from J, with 18 bases between. This CDR3 comprises 14 residues. Germline V gene data show CDR1 as SGHRS and CDR2 as YFSETQ. The CDR3 loop is CASSLVPEPRVTFF. CDR3 bases: TGCGCCAGCAGCTTGGTCCCGGAACCTCGAGTGACTTTCTTT.

The J gene is TRBJ2-7, the V gene TRBV10-3; the D gene is possibly TRBD1 (5 bases). CDR1 and CDR2 (germline): ENHRY, SYGVKD. CDR3 length: 13 residues. Trimming stripped 6 bases from V and 1 base from J, with 10 bases between. The CDR3 bases are TGTGCCATCAGGCACAGGCTATCCTACGAGCAGTACTTC. Its translation is CAIRHRLSYEQYF.

V usage is TRBV5-5 and J usage is TRBJ1-4; 9 bases match TRBD1. The CDR3 runs 14 residues. Losses at the gene ends were 4 bases for V and 7 bases for J; bases not matched to a gene: 5. CDR1 and CDR2 (germline): SGHKS, YYEKEE (reference sequence). The CDR3 DNA follows: TGTGCCAGCAGCCCCCGGACAGGGGTTGAAAAACTGTTTTTT. Translated, it gives CASSPRTGVEKLFF.

V is TRBV13 and J is TRBJ2-3; 12 positions agree with TRBD2. V lost 4 bases and J lost 5; bases outside the gene matches: 4. The CDR3 is 15 residues long. Germline lookup yields CDR1 PRHDT and CDR2 FYEKMQ (reference sequence). The CDR3 DNA sequence: TGTGCCAGCAGCTCTACGACTAGCGGGGGAGATACGCAGTATTTT. It specifies CASSSTTSGGDTQYF.

The rearrangement links TRBV19 to TRBJ2-7; a possible D gene is TRBD1 (6 bases). The CDR3 totals 13 residues. The ends were cut back, 8 bases at V and 2 bases at J, with 13 bases in the middle. Germline values: CDR1 LNHDA, CDR2 SQIVND (reference sequence). CDR3 loop: CASRATGTYEQYF. The CDR3 DNA follows: TGTGCCAGTCGGGCCACAGGGACCTACGAGCAGTACTTC.

The V gene is TRBV2, the J gene TRBJ2-3; D may be TRBD2 (5 bases). This CDR3 comprises 12 residues. The germline V gene has CDR1 SNHLY and CDR2 FYNNEI. V was clipped by 8 bases and J by 4 bases, with 10 bases between them. The CDR3, as DNA: TGTGCCAGCGTCGGAGCGGCAGATACGCAGTATTTT. Encoded protein: CASVGAADTQYF.

The chain employs TRBV5-1 and TRBJ1-1; D ambiguous. Deletions cut 4 bases from V and 3 bases from J, with 10 bases between. Per the germline V gene, CDR1 is SGHRS and CDR2 is YFSETQ. The CDR3 covers 13 residues. The CDR3, as DNA: TGCGCCAGCAGCGGGCGGGTTGACACTGAAGCTTTCTTT. Translating it yields CASSGRVDTEAFF.